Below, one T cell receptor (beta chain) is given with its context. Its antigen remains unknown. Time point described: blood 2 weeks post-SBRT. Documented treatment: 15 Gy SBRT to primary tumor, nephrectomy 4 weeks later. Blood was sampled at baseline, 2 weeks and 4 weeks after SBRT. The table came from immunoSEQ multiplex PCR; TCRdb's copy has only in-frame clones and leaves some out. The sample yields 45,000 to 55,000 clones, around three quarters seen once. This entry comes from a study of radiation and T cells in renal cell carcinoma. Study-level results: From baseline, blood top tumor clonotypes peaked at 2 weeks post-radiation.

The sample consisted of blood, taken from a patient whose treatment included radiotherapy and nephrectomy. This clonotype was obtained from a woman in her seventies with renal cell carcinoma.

This CDR3 is CASSQAKESYGYTF. CDR3 nucleotides: TGCGCCAGCAGCCAAGCTAAAGAGAGCTATGGCTACACCTTC. V usage is TRBV4-1 and J usage is TRBJ1-2; D remains unclear. CDR3 length: 14 residues. Germline CDR1 and CDR2: MGHRA and YSYEKL. Trimming removed 1 base from V and 4 bases from J, with 10 bases in between.